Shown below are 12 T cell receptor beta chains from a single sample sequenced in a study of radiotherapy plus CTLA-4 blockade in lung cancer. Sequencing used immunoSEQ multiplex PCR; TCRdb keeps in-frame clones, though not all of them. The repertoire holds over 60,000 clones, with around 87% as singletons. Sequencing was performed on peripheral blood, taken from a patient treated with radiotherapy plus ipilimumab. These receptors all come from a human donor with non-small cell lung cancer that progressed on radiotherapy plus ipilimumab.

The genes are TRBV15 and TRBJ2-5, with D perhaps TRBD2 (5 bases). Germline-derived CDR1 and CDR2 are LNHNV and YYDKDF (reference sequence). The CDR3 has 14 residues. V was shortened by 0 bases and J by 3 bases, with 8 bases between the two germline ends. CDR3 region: CATSRDVREETQYF. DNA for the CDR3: TGTGCCACCAGCAGAGATGTGAGGGAAGAGACCCAGTACTTC.

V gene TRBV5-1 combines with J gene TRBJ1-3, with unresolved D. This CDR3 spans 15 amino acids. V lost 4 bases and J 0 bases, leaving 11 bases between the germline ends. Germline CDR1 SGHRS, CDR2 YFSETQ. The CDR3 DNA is TGCGCCAGCAGCAAGGACGGCGACTCTGGAAACACCATATATTTT. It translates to CASSKDGDSGNTIYF. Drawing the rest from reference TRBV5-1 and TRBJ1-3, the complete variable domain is KAGVTQTPRYLIKTRGQQVTLSCSPISGHRSVSWYQQTPGQGLQFLFEYFSETQRNKGNFPGRFSGRQFSNSRSEMNVSTLELGDSALYLCASSKDGDSGNTIYFGEGSWLTVV.

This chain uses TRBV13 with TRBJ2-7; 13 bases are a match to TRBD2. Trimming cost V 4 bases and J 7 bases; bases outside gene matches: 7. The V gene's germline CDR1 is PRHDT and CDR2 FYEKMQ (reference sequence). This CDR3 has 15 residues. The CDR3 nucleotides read TGTGCCAGCAGCTCCGGACTAGCGGGAGTAAAGGAGCAGTACTTC. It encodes CASSSGLAGVKEQYF.

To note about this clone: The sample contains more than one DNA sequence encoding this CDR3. The CDR3 here is CASSPPLGPNTGELFF. CDR3 nucleotides: TGTGCCAGCTCACCACCGTTGGGCCCGAACACCGGGGAGCTGTTTTTT. The genes are TRBV18 and TRBJ2-2; unclear D gene. Germline assignment: CDR1 KGHSH and CDR2 LQKENI. The length of the CDR3 is 16 residues. Trimming took 0 bases from V and 0 from J, leaving 8 bases between them.

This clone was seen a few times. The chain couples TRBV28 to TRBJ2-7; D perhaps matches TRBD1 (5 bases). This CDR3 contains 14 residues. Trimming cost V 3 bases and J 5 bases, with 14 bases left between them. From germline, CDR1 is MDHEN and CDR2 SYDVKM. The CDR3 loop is CASSLRSKGHEQYV. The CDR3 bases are TGTGCCAGCAGTTTGAGGTCAAAGGGGCACGAGCAGTACGTC.

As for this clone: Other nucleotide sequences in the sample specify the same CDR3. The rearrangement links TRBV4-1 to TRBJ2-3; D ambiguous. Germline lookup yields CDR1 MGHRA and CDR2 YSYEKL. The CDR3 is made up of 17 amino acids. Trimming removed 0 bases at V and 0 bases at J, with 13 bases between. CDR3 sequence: CASSQDGRRTSTDTQYF. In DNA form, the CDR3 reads TGCGCCAGCAGCCAAGATGGACGGCGGACCAGCACAGATACGCAGTATTTT.

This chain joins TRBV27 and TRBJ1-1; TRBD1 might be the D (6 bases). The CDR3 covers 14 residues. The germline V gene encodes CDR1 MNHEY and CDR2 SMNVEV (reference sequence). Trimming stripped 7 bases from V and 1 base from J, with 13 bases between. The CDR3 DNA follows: TGTGCCAGCAACCCCAGGGGCGCGAACACTGAAGCTTTCTTT. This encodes CASNPRGANTEAFF.

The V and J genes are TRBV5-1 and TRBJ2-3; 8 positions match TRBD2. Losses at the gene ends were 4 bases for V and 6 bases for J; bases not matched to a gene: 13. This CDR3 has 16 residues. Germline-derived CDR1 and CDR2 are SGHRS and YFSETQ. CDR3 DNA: TGCGCCAGCAGCCGTGGGAGCGGGAGATCGAGGGATACGCAGTATTTT. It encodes CASSRGSGRSRDTQYF.

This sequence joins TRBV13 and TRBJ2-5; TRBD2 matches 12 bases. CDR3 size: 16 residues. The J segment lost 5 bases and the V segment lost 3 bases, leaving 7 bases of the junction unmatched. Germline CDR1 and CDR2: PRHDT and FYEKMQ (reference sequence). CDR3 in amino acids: CASSFAGLAGWETQYF. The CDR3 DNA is TGTGCCAGCAGCTTCGCAGGACTAGCGGGATGGGAGACCCAGTACTTC.

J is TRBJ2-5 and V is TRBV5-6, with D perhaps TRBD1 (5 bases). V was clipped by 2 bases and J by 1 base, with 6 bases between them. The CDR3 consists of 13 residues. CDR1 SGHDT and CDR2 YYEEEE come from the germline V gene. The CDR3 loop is CASSFQGQETQYF. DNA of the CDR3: TGTGCCAGCAGCTTCCAGGGCCAAGAGACCCAGTACTTC.

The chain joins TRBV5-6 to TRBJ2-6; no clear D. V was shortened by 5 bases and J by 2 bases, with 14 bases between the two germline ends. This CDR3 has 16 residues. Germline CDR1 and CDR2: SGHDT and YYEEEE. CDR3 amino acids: CASRGQFNPGANVLTF. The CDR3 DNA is TGTGCCAGCAGGGGTCAGTTTAACCCTGGGGCCAACGTCCTGACTTTC.

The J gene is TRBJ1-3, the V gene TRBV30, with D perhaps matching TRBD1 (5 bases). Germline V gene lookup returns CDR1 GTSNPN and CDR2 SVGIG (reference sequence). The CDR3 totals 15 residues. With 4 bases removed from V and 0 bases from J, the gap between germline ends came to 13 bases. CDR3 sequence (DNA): TGTGCCTGGATCAGGGTACGGGTCTCTGGAAACACCATATATTTT. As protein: CAWIRVRVSGNTIYF.